This T cell receptor beta chain is drawn from a study of CD8+CD57+ T cells in acquired aplastic anemia (dated 2018 in TCRdb). A note on the overall study: On average, sorted CD4+ and CD8+ cells yielded around 3.1 ug of extracted DNA, with a range of about 0.19 to 30 ug. CD8+CD57+ expansion was defined as a frequency above the mean frequency observed in healthy subjects. Broad study findings and their caveats: Approximately 31 CD8+ CDR3 sequences were found in both patients and controls but appeared to be highly expressed in patients and within the immunodominant clones of the patients. No significant difference in CD8+ Simpson's diversity was found between patients and healthy controls (P=0.060).

CDR1 and CDR2 (SQVTM, ANQGSEA) derive from the germline V gene. The V end gives up 4 bases and the J end 2 bases, leaving 4 bases in the junction not matched to a gene. The CDR3 goes from the cysteine to the phenylalanine over 13 residues. Only the CDR3 portion is preserved as DNA: 39 bases, with reading frame beginning at the first base. Patients chosen for sequencing had shown expansion of CD8+CD57+ cells by flow cytometry. Every patient had severe acquired aplastic anemia, diagnosed using the International Study of Aplastic Anemia and Agranulocytosis and Camitta criteria. Patients had received no therapy at the time of blood sampling. The study deep-sequenced TCR repertoires of sorted CD4+ and CD8+ blood T cells from severe aplastic anemia patients and healthy subjects. Patients were enrolled under clinicaltrials.gov protocols 00001620, 01623167, 00001397, 00071045, 00081523 and 00961064 in the USA. Ficoll-Paque density gradient centrifugation was used to isolate peripheral blood mononuclear cells. Before DNA extraction, CD4+ and CD8+ T cells were sorted by FACS or by magnetic beads.

This clonotype appeared many times. The antigen it recognizes is unknown. The input lacks base qualities; no much larger clone sits a single base away. TCR beta VDJ combination and CDR3 sequence profiling used genomic DNA as the template. An Illumina HiSeq 2000 was used for TCR repertoire sequencing. The authors' analysis ran thus. TRBV/TRBJ rearrangement plots, CDR3 size and DJ length profiles, and Simpson's diversity index were used to assess repertoires. The most abundant DNA sequence in the deep sequencing data was taken as the immunodominant clone. CDR3 amino acid sequences were checked for sharing across subjects and were also compared against the VDJdb database and published repertoires. Starting from the raw public reads, TCRdb applied fastp trimming at Q25, assembled clones with MiXCR and retained in-frame beta chains. Under each unique CDR3 protein, matching rows form one entry showing the most common genes and DNA. Here the V and J calls rest on TCRdb's processing, not on the authors' analysis. The sample table lists 160,000 or so distinct CDR3 sequences, less than 60% of them with a count of one. The ten largest clones add up to around 2.9% of the sample.

The sequence links TRBV29-1 to TRBJ2-5; TRBD2 fits 7 bases in the junction. The specimen was sorted CD4+, CD8+, or CD8+CD57+ T cells (not recorded which) from PBMCs. This TCR was sampled from a human donor with aplastic anemia. CDR3 region: CSVGPGGQETQYF. The DNA is TGCAGCGTTGGTCCCGGGGGGCAAGAGACCCAGTACTTC.